The 30 T cell receptor beta chains below all came from one sample that was sequenced in a study of Ad26.COV2.S vaccination and SARS-CoV-2 variants. Libraries were prepared by immunoSEQ multiplex PCR; TCRdb keeps only in-frame clonotypes and omits some of them. This table has 500,000 or so clones, approximately 90% appearing once. Treatment in this sample: approximately 18 received Ad26.COV2.S at low or high dose, single or two shots; 5 received placebo; per-sample allocation not given. At day 63 after the first vaccine or placebo injection, samples were drawn. The sequencing used peripheral blood, collected in a trial of Ad26.COV2.S vaccine versus placebo. The receptors derive from a person between 18 and 65 years old who received the Ad26.COV2.S COVID-19 vaccine or a placebo.

CDR3 bases: TGTGCCAGCAGTATACCACAGGGGTCGGGCGGGGAGCTGTTTTTT. Its protein product is CASSIPQGSGGELFF. This chain links TRBV28 with TRBJ2-2, with TRBD1 identical over 7 bases. This CDR3 is 15 amino acids long. CDR1 and CDR2 (germline): MDHEN, SYDVKM. V dropped 5 bases and J dropped 7; count of bases not matched to a gene: 10.

J is TRBJ2-2 and V is TRBV24-1; D might be TRBD1 (6 bases). V was clipped by 1 base and J by 4 bases, with 15 bases between them. The V gene's germline CDR1 is KGHDR and CDR2 SFDVKD. The CDR3 length is 17 residues. The chain's CDR3 is CATSDFGGRGFTGELFF. The CDR3 DNA follows: TGTGCCACCAGTGATTTCGGAGGCAGGGGATTCACCGGGGAGCTGTTTTTT.

This clone was seen just once. This chain joins TRBV29-1 and TRBJ2-7; TRBD1 matches at 7 bases. CDR3 size: 14 residues. The germline V gene has CDR1 SQVTM and CDR2 ANQGSEA. Trimming took 1 base from V and 3 from J; bases not matched to a gene: 6. Written as DNA, the CDR3 is TGCAGCGTTGAAGCCGGGACAGATAACTACGAGCAGTACTTC. It is translated as CSVEAGTDNYEQYF.

This chain joins TRBV6-5 and TRBJ1-5; D is ambiguous. Trimming left V 7 bases short and J 2 bases short, with 9 bases between. This CDR3 region has 13 residues. Germline-derived CDR1 and CDR2 are MNHEY and SVGAGI. CDR3 loop: CASTARGNQPQHF. As DNA, the CDR3 is TGTGCCAGCACAGCACGTGGCAATCAGCCCCAGCATTTT.

The V gene is TRBV5-4, the J gene TRBJ2-2, with D maybe TRBD2 (6 bases). CDR1 and CDR2 from the germline V gene are SGHNT and YYREEE (reference sequence). The CDR3 loop spans 16 amino acids. V shed 4 bases and J shed 7 bases, with 20 bases lying between them. DNA of the CDR3: TGTGCCAGCAGCCCAGGGACTGCTAGTTTTGGCGGGGAGCTGTTTTTT. It codes for CASSPGTASFGGELFF.

This clone was detected only once. Other DNA sequences in this sample translate to the same CDR3. This rearrangement joins TRBV12-3 or TRBV12-4 to TRBJ2-1; D ambiguous. The CDR3 runs 13 residues. The V and J ends lost 2 bases and 4 bases respectively, with 6 bases between them. Written as DNA, the CDR3 is TGTGCCAGCAGTTTAACCGGTTACAATGAGCAGTTCTTC. Encoded protein: CASSLTGYNEQFF.

Written as DNA, the CDR3 is TGTGCCAGCAGCCTCAGGTTCCCCTACGAGCAGTACTTC. Its translation is CASSLRFPYEQYF. The gene calls are TRBV12-3 or TRBV12-4 and TRBJ2-7; D ambiguous. Trimming took off 6 bases at V and 2 bases at J, with 11 bases between the two ends. The CDR3 contains 13 residues.

The chain is built from TRBV10-2 and TRBJ2-2; D may be TRBD2 (5 bases). The V end lost 3 bases, the J end lost 5 bases, and 13 bases lay between the germline ends. CDR1 and CDR2 (germline): WSHSY, SAAADI. This CDR3 is built from 15 residues. The CDR3 bases are TGCGCCAGCAGTGATCTAGCAGTCCTAACCGGGGAGCTGTTTTTT. Its translation: CASSDLAVLTGELFF.

This chain uses TRBV7-2 with TRBJ2-7, with TRBD1 matching over 7 bases. V dropped 5 bases and J dropped 2; count of bases not matched to a gene: 3. The CDR3 extends over 13 amino acids. CDR1 and CDR2 (germline): SGHTA, FQGNSA. This chain's CDR3 is CASSRGQTYEQYF. The DNA of the CDR3 is TGTGCCAGCAGCCGGGGACAGACCTACGAGCAGTACTTC.

The genes are TRBV7-9 and TRBJ1-3; D is perhaps TRBD1 (6 bases). The CDR3 sequence is 15 residues long. The germline CDR1 and CDR2 sequences are SEHNR and FQNEAQ (reference sequence). V lost 7 bases and J lost 2, with 15 bases in between. The CDR3 bases are TGTGCCAGCACCATCGTGGGGGCGCCTGGAAACACCATATATTTT. Its protein product is CASTIVGAPGNTIYF.

This chain uses TRBV5-6 with TRBJ2-7, with 7 bases that match TRBD1. J lost 3 bases, V lost 4 bases, and 13 bases had no gene match. The CDR3 length is 16 residues. Per the germline V gene, CDR1 is SGHDT and CDR2 is YYEEEE. CDR3 sequence (DNA): TGTGCCAGCAGCGCCTTCCGAGGGACAGACTTCTACGAGCAGTACTTC. This sequence encodes CASSAFRGTDFYEQYF.

A word on this clone: The sample holds other DNA sequences that translate to the same CDR3. This chain uses TRBV5-1 with TRBJ2-7; tentative D call: TRBD2 (5 bases). V lost 1 base, J lost 3 bases, and 8 bases lay in between. Germline V CDR1 and CDR2: SGHRS, YFSETQ. The CDR3 length is 13 residues. CDR3 protein: CASSLLGDYEQYF. The CDR3 bases are TGCGCCAGCAGCTTGCTCGGGGACTACGAGCAGTACTTC.

This chain uses TRBV2 with TRBJ2-3; 11 nucleotides line up with TRBD2. The CDR3 loop spans 14 amino acids. Germline CDR1 SNHLY, CDR2 FYNNEI. The junction had 6 bases not matched to a gene; V was cut back by 3 bases and J by 10 bases. The CDR3 DNA reads as TGTGCCAGCAGTGAGCTAGCGGGAGGTGGTTCGCAGTATTTT. Translation: CASSELAGGGSQYF.

The rearrangement links TRBV6-2 or TRBV6-3 to TRBJ1-6; the match to TRBD1 covers 9 bases. Germline lookup yields CDR1 MNHEY and CDR2 SVGEGT. The CDR3 covers 15 residues. J was trimmed by 7 bases and V by 6 bases; bases with no gene match: 7. DNA of the CDR3: TGTGCCAGCAGCAACCCGGGACAGGGCAATTCACCCCTCCACTTT. This sequence encodes CASSNPGQGNSPLHF.

The rearrangement links TRBV6-6 to TRBJ2-1; 11 positions agree with TRBD2. With 4 bases clipped from V and 6 bases from J, the junction kept 8 bases outside the gene matches. The CDR3 sequence is 16 residues long. Germline assignment: CDR1 MNHNY and CDR2 SVGAGI (reference sequence). Written as DNA, the CDR3 is TGTGCCAGCAGTTGGAGTAGCGGGAGGGCGGTCAATGAGCAGTTCTTC. Its translation: CASSWSSGRAVNEQFF.

In this sample, this clone turned up once. The genes are TRBV19 and TRBJ1-1; D unresolved. This CDR3 has 16 residues. The V end lost 0 bases, the J end lost 6 bases, and 17 bases lay between the germline ends. The germline CDR1 and CDR2 sequences are LNHDA and SQIVND (reference sequence). CDR3: CASSIDGGRRSSEAFF. CDR3 nucleotide sequence: TGTGCCAGTAGTATAGACGGAGGGCGTCGGAGTTCTGAAGCTTTCTTT.

This clone showed up just a few times. The CDR3 DNA reads as TGTGCCAGCAGTTTTTGGGGGCGCGGGGAAGCTTTCTTT. It specifies CASSFWGRGEAFF. This chain connects TRBV27 to TRBJ1-1; weak D call: TRBD1 (6 bases). Per the germline V gene, CDR1 is MNHEY and CDR2 is SMNVEV (reference sequence). Deletions cut 3 bases from V and 8 bases from J, with 13 bases between. The CDR3 runs 13 residues.

The chain carries TRBV28 and TRBJ1-1, with D tentatively TRBD1 (6 bases). Trimming left V 4 bases short and J 4 bases short, with 19 bases between. Per the germline V gene, CDR1 is MDHEN and CDR2 is SYDVKM. The CDR3 has 16 amino acids. The CDR3, as DNA: TGTGCCAGCAGTTATCCCAGGGCGGGGGGCGGCACTGAAGCTTTCTTT. This sequence encodes CASSYPRAGGGTEAFF.

The rearrangement uses TRBV18 and TRBJ2-1, with D unclear. The CDR3 consists of 12 residues. V lost 2 bases and J lost 7, with 6 bases in between. The V gene's germline CDR1 is KGHSH and CDR2 LQKENI. The CDR3 region has the DNA TGTGCCAGCTCACCAGGGCTGAATGAGCAGTTCTTC. It codes for CASSPGLNEQFF.

V is TRBV19 and J is TRBJ2-7, with D tentatively TRBD1 (5 bases). Germline assignment: CDR1 LNHDA and CDR2 SQIVND (reference sequence). The CDR3 totals 14 residues. V lost 5 bases to trimming and J lost 4 bases, with 15 bases between them. The CDR3 is CASSLAGSGYEQYF. CDR3 sequence (DNA): TGTGCCAGTAGTCTTGCAGGGTCTGGGTACGAGCAGTACTTC.

This chain uses TRBV11-2 with TRBJ2-2; the D is unclear. V was pared by 1 base and J by 10 bases, with 10 bases between. The CDR3 totals 13 residues. The germline CDR1 and CDR2 sequences are SGHAT and FQNNGV. As DNA, the CDR3 is TGTGCCAGCAGCTTAGCTTATCCCCTGGAGCTGTTTTTT. Protein: CASSLAYPLELFF. Complete variable domain (other parts from reference TRBV11-2 and TRBJ2-2): EAGVAQSPRYKIIEKRQSVAFWCNPISGHATLYWYQQILGQGPKLLIQFQNNGVVDDSQLPKDRFSAERLKGVDSTLKIQPAKLEDSAVYLCASSLAYPLELFFGEGSRLTVL.

This chain joins TRBV7-8 and TRBJ2-7, with a tentative D call TRBD1 (6 bases). CDR1 is SGHVS and CDR2 is FQNEAQ in the germline V gene. The V end lost 4 bases, the J end lost 5 bases, and 12 bases lay between the germline ends. CDR3 length: 13 amino acids. The CDR3 DNA is TGTGCCAGCAGCTCCAGGGGATGGGACGAGCAGTACTTC. It yields the protein CASSSRGWDEQYF.

This chain links TRBV27 with TRBJ1-2; the D gene is possibly TRBD1 (5 bases). CDR3 length: 14 amino acids. Germline V gene lookup returns CDR1 MNHEY and CDR2 SMNVEV (reference sequence). Trimming cost V 6 bases and J 5 bases, with 16 bases left between them. The CDR3 nucleotides read TGTGCCAGCAGAATGCAGGCAGGGTCTTATGGCTACACCTTC. Its translation is CASRMQAGSYGYTF.

This chain connects TRBV29-1 to TRBJ2-7, with 9 bases lining up with TRBD1. The CDR3 spans 14 residues. Germline assignment: CDR1 SQVTM and CDR2 ANQGSEA. V lost 4 bases to trimming and J lost 6 bases; unmatched junction nucleotides: 10. In nucleotides, the CDR3 is TGCAGCGTTGCCTCCGGGACAGGGCCTTCCGAGCAGTACTTC. It codes for CSVASGTGPSEQYF.

In this sample, this clone turned up a few times. The chain couples TRBV5-4 to TRBJ2-5; TRBD2 matches 12 bases. The CDR3 totals 15 residues. CDR1 and CDR2 (germline): SGHNT, YYREEE (reference sequence). J lost 5 bases, V lost 1 base, and 3 bases had no gene match. The CDR3: CASSLRTSGTETQYF. CDR3 DNA: TGTGCCAGCAGCTTGCGGACTAGCGGGACTGAGACCCAGTACTTC.

J is TRBJ2-1 and V is TRBV5-8; TRBD2 aligns across 9 bases. V was pared by 4 bases and J by 10 bases, with 18 bases of the junction left unmatched. CDR1 and CDR2 from the germline V gene are SGHTS and YDEGEE. There are 17 residues in the CDR3. The CDR3, as DNA: TGTGCCAGCAGCCCCCGTAGGCTAGCGGGGCCCGGTGGGGAGCAGTTCTTC. It translates to CASSPRRLAGPGGEQFF. Supplemented by reference TRBV5-8 and TRBJ2-1, the full variable domain reads EAGVTQSPTHLIKTRGQQATLRCSPISGHTSVYWYQQALGLGLQFLLWYDEGEERNRGNFPPRFSGRQFPNYSSELNVNALELEDSALYLCASSPRRLAGPGGEQFFGPGTRLTVL.

V and J are TRBV6-4 and TRBJ2-1; 8 nucleotides align to TRBD2. This CDR3 is built from 14 residues. The V segment lost 6 bases and the J segment 7 bases; nucleotides outside the gene matches: 8. Germline CDR1 reads MRHNA; CDR2 reads SNTAGT. The CDR3 sequence is CASSLSGRANEQFF. CDR3 nucleotides: TGTGCCAGCAGCCTAAGCGGGAGAGCGAATGAGCAGTTCTTC.

The V call is TRBV10-2, the J call TRBJ1-2; D ambiguous. The CDR3 runs to 14 residues. Trimming cost V 5 bases and J 4 bases, with 14 bases left between them. Germline V gene sequence: CDR1 WSHSY, CDR2 SAAADI. CDR3 DNA sequence: TGCGCCAGCAGTTATATCGTACTCTCCTATGGCTACACCTTC. Encoded protein: CASSYIVLSYGYTF.

The chain has TRBV29-1 and TRBJ1-1; unclear D gene. V was pared by 0 bases and J by 2 bases, with 10 bases between. The CDR3 runs to 14 residues. Germline CDR1 and CDR2: SQVTM and ANQGSEA. In DNA form, the CDR3 reads TGCAGCGTTGAAGACCGTACAGCTAACACTGAAGCTTTCTTT. Protein: CSVEDRTANTEAFF.

The rearrangement joins TRBV9 to TRBJ1-1, with 8 bases aligning to TRBD1. CDR3 length equals 15 residues. V lost 3 bases, J lost 1 base, and 5 bases stayed unmatched. Germline loops: CDR1 SGDLS, CDR2 YYNGEE. CDR3 region: CASSAQTGANTEAFF. The CDR3 DNA is TGTGCCAGCAGCGCCCAGACAGGGGCGAACACTGAAGCTTTCTTT. The whole variable domain, remainder taken from reference TRBV9 and TRBJ1-1, is DSGVTQTPKHLITATGQRVTLRCSPRSGDLSVYWYQQSLDQGLQFLIQYYNGEERAKGNILERFSAQQFPDLHSELNLSSLELGDSALYFCASSAQTGANTEAFFGQGTRLTVV.